The 8 T cell receptor beta chains in this list originate from one sample, sequenced in a study of blood T cells in healthy people across ages. The use of a sample-barcoded 5' primer and a J-beta primer mix characterized a second PCR of 7 to 11 cycles. MiXCR, applied by TCRdb to the 5' RACE reads, yields one record per CDR3 protein. The sample consists of roughly 1,300,000 distinct CDR3 sequences, 45% to 70% of them appearing once. Sequencing used blood. The origin of the receptors is a man aged 18-30 years in good health.

The rearrangement uses TRBV20-1 and TRBJ1-6; D call uncertain. CDR1 and CDR2 (germline): DFQATT, SNEGSKA (reference sequence). This CDR3 is 17 amino acids long. Trimming stripped 5 bases from V and 4 bases from J, with 21 bases between. The DNA of the CDR3 is TGCAGTGCTTACCCGCCCGAACCCGGGAAATATAATTCACCCCTCCACTTT. It encodes CSAYPPEPGKYNSPLHF.

The chain links TRBV6-5 to TRBJ2-5; 8 bases map to TRBD1. Trimming cost V 2 bases and J 11 bases; bases outside gene matches: 7. The germline CDR1 and CDR2 sequences are MNHEY and SVGAGI. The CDR3 runs to 13 residues. CDR3 in DNA: TGTGCCAGCAGTTACCAGGGGGCGACTGAGCAGTACTTC. This encodes CASSYQGATEQYF.

As concerns this clonotype: A read error may produce the germline difference seen at one junction end. CDR3 amino acids: CSARNSGRRTDMQYF. In DNA, the CDR3 is TGCAGTGCTAGAAATAGCGGGAGGCGCACAGATATGCAGTATTTT. The J gene is TRBJ2-3, the V gene TRBV20-1, with 10 bases identical to TRBD2. The CDR3 is 15 amino acids. Germline V lookup: CDR1 DFQATT, CDR2 SNEGSKA (reference sequence).

J is TRBJ1-6 and V is TRBV20-1; 8 nucleotides align to TRBD1. The CDR3 contains 14 residues. Germline lookup yields CDR1 DFQATT and CDR2 SNEGSKA (reference sequence). J gave up 6 bases and V 5 bases, and 6 bases lay outside the gene matches. The CDR3 coding sequence is TGCAGTGCTCCCGGACAGGGCGTTAATTCACCCCTCCACTTT. Its translation is CSAPGQGVNSPLHF.

The sample holds a few counts of this clonotype. The chain couples TRBV7-9 to TRBJ1-2, with a possible D match to TRBD1 (6 bases). Germline V gives CDR1 SEHNR, CDR2 FQNEAQ (reference sequence). V was cut by 3 bases and J by 4 bases, with 12 bases left in between. CDR3 length equals 14 residues. In DNA form, the CDR3 reads TGTGCCAGCAGCTTTAAACAGGGAAGCTATGGCTACACCTTC. Protein: CASSFKQGSYGYTF.

The rearrangement uses TRBV5-1 and TRBJ1-2; no definite D call. This CDR3 comprises 16 residues. V lost 0 bases and J 2 bases, leaving 14 bases between the germline ends. Germline V gives CDR1 SGHRS, CDR2 YFSETQ. The DNA for the CDR3 is TGCGCCAGCAGCTTGGTCGGGCGATTACAGAACTATGGCTACACCTTC. This encodes CASSLVGRLQNYGYTF.

Comments on this clonotype: It may be a read error: a sequence one base away is much more abundant. The chain links TRBV6-6 to TRBJ2-5; D unclear. V was shortened by 2 bases and J by 7 bases, with 14 bases between the two germline ends. Germline V gene sequence: CDR1 MNHNY, CDR2 SVGAGI (reference sequence). This CDR3 comprises 14 residues. Here the CDR3 DNA reads TGTGCCAGCAGTTACGGTACCCTCCCAGGGACCCAGTACTTC. Amino acids: CASSYGTLPGTQYF.

The chain has TRBV4-3 and TRBJ2-7; D might be TRBD1 (6 bases). The CDR3 has 17 amino acids. Germline loops: CDR1 LGHNA, CDR2 YSLEER. Trimming cost V 0 bases and J 4 bases, with 19 bases left between them. The CDR3 DNA reads TGCGCCAGCAGCCAAGACCCTACCAGGGGTTTTGTGTACGAGCAGTACTTC. Translating gives CASSQDPTRGFVYEQYF.